This record looks at one T cell receptor beta chain sequence and its context. Its antigen is as yet unknown. TCRdb re-called the 5' RACE reads with MiXCR, one entry per CDR3 protein. Altogether about 300,000 distinct CDR3 sequences are present, 8.5% to 10% being singletons, with the ten largest covering about 3%. V lost 8 bases, J lost 7 bases, and 4 bases stayed unmatched. There are 12 residues in the CDR3. This specimen belongs to a study of T cells after yellow fever vaccination. Whole-study context: Where fractions had low cell numbers, libraries were prepared from them with the SMART-Seq v4 Ultra Low Input RNA kit.

Findings and limits, study-wide: Peaking faster, on day 5 versus 15, the secondary response was nonetheless weaker. Researchers noted that a small share of clonotypes showed up in both CD4 and CD8 compartments.

The source of this sequence is a young man who received the YFV17D yellow fever vaccine. The sequenced sample was CD4+ T cells sorted from PBMCs, obtained 5 days after the yellow fever booster vaccination. The chain couples TRBV12-3 or TRBV12-4 to TRBJ2-1; 8 bases align to TRBD2. DNA of the CDR3: TGTGCCAGCCGGGGGGGGATTAATGAGCAGTTCTTC. Amino acids: CASRGGINEQFF.